This T cell receptor beta chain was captured in a study of blood T cells in healthy people across ages. Next came a second PCR, run for about 7 to 12 cycles, which used a sample-barcoded 5' primer along with a J-beta primer mix. TCRdb called the 5' RACE reads again in MiXCR, with one record for every CDR3 protein. The table lists hundreds of thousands of distinct CDR3 sequences, about 43% of them singletons. This clonotype turned up a few times. The clonotype was recovered from a man of 80 years or more in good health. Specimen: blood.

The DNA for the CDR3 is TGTGCCAGCATTGGGACTCCCAGAACCTTATACAATGAGCAGTACTTC. It is translated as CASIGTPRTLYNEQYF. This chain uses TRBV6-5 with TRBJ2-1; maybe TRBD2 (6 bases). The J call is uncertain, as TRBJ2-7 better fits the DNA end. The CDR3 sequence is 16 residues long. Germline CDR1 MNHEY, CDR2 SVGAGI.